This T cell receptor (beta chain) stems from a study of blood T cell repertoires in COVID-19. Across the study: Both acute and convalescent COVID-19 samples were obtained from the United States, Italy and Spain.

This table comes from immunoSEQ multiplex PCR, and its TCRdb copy is limited to in-frame clones, with some not included. The repertoire holds around 200,000 clones, with roughly 80% as singletons. The sample comprised peripheral blood. The sequence came from a middle-aged man with active or convalescent COVID-19.

This CDR3 is CASSLDRLLLHF. DNA of the CDR3: TGTGCCAGCAGCTTAGACAGATTGTTGTTGCATTTT. The V call is TRBV7-8, the J call TRBJ1-5; D remains ambiguous. Germline CDR1 SGHVS, CDR2 FQNEAQ. This CDR3 comprises 12 residues. V was cut by 1 base and J by 15 bases, with 13 bases left in between.